The 9 T cell receptor beta chains in this list originate from one sample, sequenced in a study of T cell repertoires in ileal Crohn's disease. Assay: immunoSEQ multiplex PCR; the TCRdb copy retains only in-frame clones and omits some. The table shows fewer than 20,000 clones, with roughly two thirds occurring only once. Source material: ileal tissue. The receptors were gathered from an adult with Crohn's disease.

CDR3 bases: TGTGCCAGTAGTATAGCCCAGGGGGCGGGGAATCAGCCCCAGCATTTT. This sequence encodes CASSIAQGAGNQPQHF. J is TRBJ1-5 and V is TRBV19, with TRBD1 matching over 8 bases. The CDR3 totals 16 residues. Germline CDR1 reads LNHDA; CDR2 reads SQIVND (reference sequence). The J segment lost 4 bases and the V segment lost 1 base, leaving 6 bases of the junction unmatched.

The chain has TRBV27 and TRBJ1-2; TRBD1 might be the D (6 bases). The V end lost 5 bases, the J end lost 4 bases, and 14 bases lay between the germline ends. Germline-derived CDR1 and CDR2 are MNHEY and SMNVEV (reference sequence). This CDR3 has 14 residues. This CDR3 is CASSPRTESYGYTF. The CDR3 coding sequence is TGTGCCAGCAGTCCGAGGACAGAATCCTATGGCTACACCTTC.

V and J are TRBV18 and TRBJ1-2, with 10 bases aligning to TRBD1. The V gene end was trimmed by 2 bases and the J gene end by 7 bases; junction bases not matched to a gene: 4. Germline V lookup: CDR1 KGHSH, CDR2 LQKENI. This CDR3 region has 14 residues. CDR3 DNA: TGTGCCAGCTCACCATCCGGGACAGGGGCTGGCTACACCTTC. Protein: CASSPSGTGAGYTF.

This clone was found a few times. A read error may produce the germline difference seen at one junction end. The gene calls are TRBV7-7 and TRBJ2-5; 12 bases map to TRBD2. This CDR3 has 14 amino acids. Germline V gene data show CDR1 as SSHAT and CDR2 as FNYEAQ (reference sequence). DNA of the CDR3: TGTGCTAGCAGCACTGGACTAGCGGGGGAGACCCAGTACTTC. It is translated as CASSTGLAGETQYF.

This chain links TRBV4-2 with TRBJ2-5; D call uncertain. CDR1 and CDR2 (germline): LGHNA, YNFKEQ. V was shortened by 4 bases and J by 4 bases, with 7 bases between the two germline ends. The CDR3 loop spans 12 amino acids. In DNA, the CDR3 is TGTGCCAGCAGCCCGCGGATAGAGACCCAGTACTTC. The encoded protein is CASSPRIETQYF.

The genes are TRBV28 and TRBJ2-7; 9 bases agree with TRBD1. Germline loops: CDR1 MDHEN, CDR2 SYDVKM. V lost 7 bases to trimming and J lost 5 bases; unmatched junction nucleotides: 9. The CDR3 has 14 amino acids. The CDR3 DNA sequence: TGTGCCAGCACTACGGACAGGGGTAAACACGAGCAGTACTTC. Translation gives CASTTDRGKHEQYF.

The chain links TRBV27 to TRBJ2-3; no definite D call. Germline lookup yields CDR1 MNHEY and CDR2 SMNVEV (reference sequence). The CDR3 runs to 11 residues. Trimming shortened V by 3 bases and J by 5 bases, and 3 bases separated the two germline ends. The CDR3 nucleotides read TGTGCCAGCAGTTTCAGAGATACGCAGTATTTT. Protein: CASSFRDTQYF.

The chain has TRBV19 and TRBJ1-5, with D uncertain. V dropped 7 bases and J dropped 3 bases, with 16 bases sitting between them. The CDR3 has 15 amino acids. CDR1 is LNHDA, CDR2 SQIVND, per germline (reference sequence). DNA for the CDR3: TGTGCCAGTACCTTCGAGGGAGGGCCCAATCAGCCCCAGCATTTT. Its translation: CASTFEGGPNQPQHF.

This clone qualifies as medium-sized. The identical CDR3 is also encoded by other nucleotide sequences in the sample. The chain links TRBV19 to TRBJ2-1; perhaps TRBD2 as D (6 bases). V lost 6 bases, J lost 0 bases, and 12 bases lay in between. Germline CDR1 and CDR2: LNHDA and SQIVND (reference sequence). This CDR3 is built from 15 residues. In DNA form, the CDR3 reads TGTGCCAGTAGGGCGGGACGAAGCTCCTACAATGAGCAGTTCTTC. It yields the protein CASRAGRSSYNEQFF.